This T cell receptor (beta chain) was sequenced in a study of control samples from healthy donors and cancer patients. Sequenced by immunoSEQ multiplex PCR; TCRdb stores in-frame clones only, minus some. This table has around 71,000 clones, approximately 90% appearing once. CDR1 is LGHDT, CDR2 YNNKEL, per germline (reference sequence). The V end lost 3 bases, the J end lost 10 bases, and 15 bases lay between the germline ends. This CDR3 contains 13 residues. This clone was picked up one time. The rearrangement uses TRBV3-1 (or the pseudogene TRBV3-2) and TRBJ1-1, with a weak D call TRBD1 (5 bases). Source material: PBMCs. The sequence derives from a woman in her 50s with colorectal cancer. The CDR3 sequence is CASSQVTGDIAFF. CDR3 nucleotide sequence: TGTGCCAGCAGCCAGGTTACAGGAGACATAGCTTTCTTT.